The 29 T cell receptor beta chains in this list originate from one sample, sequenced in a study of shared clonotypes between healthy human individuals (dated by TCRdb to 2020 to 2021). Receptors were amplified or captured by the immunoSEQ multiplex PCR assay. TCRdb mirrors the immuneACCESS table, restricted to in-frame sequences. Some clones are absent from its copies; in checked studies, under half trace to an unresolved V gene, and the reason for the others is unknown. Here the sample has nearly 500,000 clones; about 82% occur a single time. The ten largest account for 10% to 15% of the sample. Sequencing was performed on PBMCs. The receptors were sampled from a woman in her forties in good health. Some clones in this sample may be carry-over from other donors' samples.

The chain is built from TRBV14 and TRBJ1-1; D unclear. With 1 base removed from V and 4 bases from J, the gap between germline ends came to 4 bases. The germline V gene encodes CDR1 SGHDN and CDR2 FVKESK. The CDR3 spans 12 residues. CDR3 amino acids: CASSQVPTEAFF. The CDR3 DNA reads TGTGCCAGCAGCCAAGTCCCCACTGAAGCTTTCTTT.

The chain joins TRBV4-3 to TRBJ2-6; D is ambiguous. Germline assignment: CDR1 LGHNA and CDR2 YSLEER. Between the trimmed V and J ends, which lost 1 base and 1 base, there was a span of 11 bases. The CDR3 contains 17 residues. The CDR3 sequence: CASSQGHGQSGANVLTF. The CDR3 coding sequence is TGCGCCAGCAGCCAAGGACATGGGCAATCTGGGGCCAACGTCCTGACTTTC.

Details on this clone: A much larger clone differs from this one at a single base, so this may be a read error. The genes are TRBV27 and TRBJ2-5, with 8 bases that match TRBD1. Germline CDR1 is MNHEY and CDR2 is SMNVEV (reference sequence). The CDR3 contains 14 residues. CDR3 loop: CAGSRDRLAETQYF. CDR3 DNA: TGTGCCGGCAGTAGGGACAGGTTAGCGGAGACCCAGTACTTC.

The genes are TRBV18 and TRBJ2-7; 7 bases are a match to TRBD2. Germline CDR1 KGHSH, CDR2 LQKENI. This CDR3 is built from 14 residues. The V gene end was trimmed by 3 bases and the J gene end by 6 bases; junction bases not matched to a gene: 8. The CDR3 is CASSPPSTGGEQYF. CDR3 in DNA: TGTGCCAGCTCACCCCCCTCGACGGGGGGCGAGCAGTACTTC.

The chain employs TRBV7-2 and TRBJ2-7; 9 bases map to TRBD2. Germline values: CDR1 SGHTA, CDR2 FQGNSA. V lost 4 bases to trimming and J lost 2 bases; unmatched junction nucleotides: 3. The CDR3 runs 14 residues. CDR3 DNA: TGTGCCAGCAGCTCTCCTAGCGGGACCTACGAGCAGTACTTC. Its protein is CASSSPSGTYEQYF. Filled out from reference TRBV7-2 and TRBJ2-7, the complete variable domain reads GAGVSQSPSNKVTEKGKDVELRCDPISGHTALYWYRQSLGQGLEFLIYFQGNSAPDKSGLPSDRFSAERTGGSVSTLTIQRTQQEDSAVYLCASSSPSGTYEQYFGPGTRLTVT.

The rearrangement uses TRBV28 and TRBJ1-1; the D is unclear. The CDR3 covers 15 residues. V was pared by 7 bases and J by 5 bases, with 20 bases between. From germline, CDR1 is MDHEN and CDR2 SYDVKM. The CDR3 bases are TGTGCCAGCACCCTTATTAATGCTGGGGAAACTGAAGCTTTCTTT. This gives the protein CASTLINAGETEAFF.

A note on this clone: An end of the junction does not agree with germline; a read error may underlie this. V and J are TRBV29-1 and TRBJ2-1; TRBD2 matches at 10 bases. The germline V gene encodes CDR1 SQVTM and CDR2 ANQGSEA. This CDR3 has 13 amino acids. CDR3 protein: CSVESGRGNEQLF. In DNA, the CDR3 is TGCAGCGTTGAAAGCGGGAGGGGTAATGAGCAGCTCTTC.

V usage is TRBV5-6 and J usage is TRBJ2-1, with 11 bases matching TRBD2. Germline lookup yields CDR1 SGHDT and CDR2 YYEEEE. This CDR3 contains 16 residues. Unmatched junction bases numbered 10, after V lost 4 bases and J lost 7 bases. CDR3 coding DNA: TGTGCCAGCAGCGAGCTACTAGCGGGAGATGGGAATGAGCAGTTCTTC. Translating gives CASSELLAGDGNEQFF.

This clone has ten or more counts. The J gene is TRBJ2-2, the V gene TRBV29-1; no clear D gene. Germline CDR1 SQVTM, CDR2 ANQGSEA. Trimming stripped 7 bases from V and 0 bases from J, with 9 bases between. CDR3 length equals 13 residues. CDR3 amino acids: CSGTTSNTGELFF. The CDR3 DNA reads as TGCAGCGGTACTACGTCGAACACCGGGGAGCTGTTTTTT.

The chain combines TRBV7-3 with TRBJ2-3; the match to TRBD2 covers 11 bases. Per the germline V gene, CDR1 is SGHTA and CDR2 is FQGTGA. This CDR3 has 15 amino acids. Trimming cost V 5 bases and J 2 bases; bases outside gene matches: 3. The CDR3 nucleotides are TGTGCCAGCAGCGCGGGACTAGCGGACACAGATACGCAGTATTTT. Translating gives CASSAGLADTDTQYF.

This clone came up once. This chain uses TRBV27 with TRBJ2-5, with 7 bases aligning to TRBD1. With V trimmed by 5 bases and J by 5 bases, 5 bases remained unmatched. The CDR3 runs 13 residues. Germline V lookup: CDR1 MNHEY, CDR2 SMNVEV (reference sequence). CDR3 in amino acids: CASSTRGLETQYF. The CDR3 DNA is TGTGCCAGCAGTACGAGGGGGCTTGAGACCCAGTACTTC.

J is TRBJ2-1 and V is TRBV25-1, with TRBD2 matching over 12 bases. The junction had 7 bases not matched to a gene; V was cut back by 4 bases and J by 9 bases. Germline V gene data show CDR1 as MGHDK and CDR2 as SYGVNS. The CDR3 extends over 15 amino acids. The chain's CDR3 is CASSVASGRGVEQFF. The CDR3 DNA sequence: TGTGCCAGCAGTGTGGCTAGCGGGAGGGGAGTTGAGCAGTTCTTC. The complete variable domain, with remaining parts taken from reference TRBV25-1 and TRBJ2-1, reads EADIYQTPRYLVIGTGKKITLECSQTMGHDKMYWYQQDPGMELHLIHYSYGVNSTEKGDLSSESTVSRIRTEHFPLTLESARPSHTSQYLCASSVASGRGVEQFFGPGTRLTVL.

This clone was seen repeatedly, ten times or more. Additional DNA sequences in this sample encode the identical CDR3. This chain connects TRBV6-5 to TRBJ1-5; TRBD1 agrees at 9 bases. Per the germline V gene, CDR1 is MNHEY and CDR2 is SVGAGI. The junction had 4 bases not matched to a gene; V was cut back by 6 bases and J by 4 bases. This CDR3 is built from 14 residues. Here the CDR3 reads CASRQTGGNQPQHF. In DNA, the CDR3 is TGTGCCAGCAGGCAGACAGGGGGAAATCAGCCCCAGCATTTT.

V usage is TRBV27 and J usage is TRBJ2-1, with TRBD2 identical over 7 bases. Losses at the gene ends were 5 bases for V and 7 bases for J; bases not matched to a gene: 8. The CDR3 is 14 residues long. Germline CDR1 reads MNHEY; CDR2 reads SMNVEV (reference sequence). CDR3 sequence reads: CASSPLGGENEQFF. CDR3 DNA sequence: TGTGCCAGCAGTCCCCTTGGGGGGGAGAATGAGCAGTTCTTC.

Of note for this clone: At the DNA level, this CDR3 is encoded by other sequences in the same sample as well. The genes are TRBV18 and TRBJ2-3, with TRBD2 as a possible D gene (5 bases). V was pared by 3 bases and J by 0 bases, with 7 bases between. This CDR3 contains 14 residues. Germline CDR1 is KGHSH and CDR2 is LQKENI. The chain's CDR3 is CASSPGGSTDTQYF. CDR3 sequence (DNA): TGTGCCAGCTCACCTGGCGGGAGCACAGATACGCAGTATTTT.

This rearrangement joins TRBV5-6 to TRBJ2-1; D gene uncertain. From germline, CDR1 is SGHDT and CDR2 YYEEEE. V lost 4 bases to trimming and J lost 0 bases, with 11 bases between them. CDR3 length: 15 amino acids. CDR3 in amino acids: CASSIGTSSYNEQFF. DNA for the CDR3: TGTGCCAGCAGCATAGGAACAAGCTCCTACAATGAGCAGTTCTTC.

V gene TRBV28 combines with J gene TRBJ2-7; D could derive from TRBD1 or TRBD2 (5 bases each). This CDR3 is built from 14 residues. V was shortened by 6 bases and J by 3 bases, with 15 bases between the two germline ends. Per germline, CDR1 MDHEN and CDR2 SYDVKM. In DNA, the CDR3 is TGTGCCAGCAGGATGTGGGACCAAGGCTACGAGCAGTACTTC. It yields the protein CASRMWDQGYEQYF.

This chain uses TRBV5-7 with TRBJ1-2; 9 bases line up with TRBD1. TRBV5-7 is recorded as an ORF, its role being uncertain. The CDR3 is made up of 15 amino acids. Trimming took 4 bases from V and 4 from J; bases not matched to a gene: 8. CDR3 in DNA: TGTGCCAGCAGCCCGATCCCGACAGGGGGCTATGGCTACACCTTC. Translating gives CASSPIPTGGYGYTF.

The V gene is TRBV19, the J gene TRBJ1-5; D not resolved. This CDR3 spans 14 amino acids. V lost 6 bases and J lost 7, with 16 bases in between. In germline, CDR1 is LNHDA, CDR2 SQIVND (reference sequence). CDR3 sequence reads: CASSHLGVEQPQHF. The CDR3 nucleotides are TGTGCCAGTAGCCACCTCGGGGTGGAACAGCCCCAGCATTTT.

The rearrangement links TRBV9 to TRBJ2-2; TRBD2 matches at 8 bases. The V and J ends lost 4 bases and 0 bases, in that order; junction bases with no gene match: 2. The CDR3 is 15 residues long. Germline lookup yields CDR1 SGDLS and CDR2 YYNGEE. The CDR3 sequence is CASSLSGTNTGELFF. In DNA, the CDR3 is TGTGCCAGCAGCCTTAGCGGGACGAACACCGGGGAGCTGTTTTTT.

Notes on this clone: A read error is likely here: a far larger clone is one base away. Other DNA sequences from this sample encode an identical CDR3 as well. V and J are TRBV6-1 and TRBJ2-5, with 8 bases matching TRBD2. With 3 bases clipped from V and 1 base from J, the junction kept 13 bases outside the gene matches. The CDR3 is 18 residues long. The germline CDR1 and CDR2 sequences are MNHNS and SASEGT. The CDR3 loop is CASSDGLEREYRQETQYF. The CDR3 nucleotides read TGTGCCAGCAGTGACGGGTTGGAGCGGGAGTATCGCCAAGAGACCCAGTACTTC.

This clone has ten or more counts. CDR3 residues: CASTSSGGEGYGYTF. The CDR3 nucleotides read TGCGCCAGCACCTCCTCGGGGGGCGAGGGCTATGGCTACACCTTC. The V and J genes are TRBV5-1 and TRBJ1-2; D is perhaps TRBD1 (6 bases). CDR1 is SGHRS, CDR2 YFSETQ, per germline. This CDR3 spans 15 amino acids. The germline V and J ends were trimmed by 6 bases and 4 bases, with 19 bases remaining between them.

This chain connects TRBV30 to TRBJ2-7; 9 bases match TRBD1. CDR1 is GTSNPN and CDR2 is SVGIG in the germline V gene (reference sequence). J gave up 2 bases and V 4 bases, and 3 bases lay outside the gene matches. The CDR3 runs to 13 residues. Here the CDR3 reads CAWNGQGTYEQYF. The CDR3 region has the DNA TGTGCCTGGAATGGACAGGGGACCTACGAGCAGTACTTC.

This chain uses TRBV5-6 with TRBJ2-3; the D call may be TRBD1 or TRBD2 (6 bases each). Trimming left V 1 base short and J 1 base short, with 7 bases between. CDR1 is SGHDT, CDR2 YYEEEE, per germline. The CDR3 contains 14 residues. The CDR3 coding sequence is TGTGCCAGCAGCTTGAGGGGGGGCACAGATACGCAGTATTTT. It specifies CASSLRGGTDTQYF.

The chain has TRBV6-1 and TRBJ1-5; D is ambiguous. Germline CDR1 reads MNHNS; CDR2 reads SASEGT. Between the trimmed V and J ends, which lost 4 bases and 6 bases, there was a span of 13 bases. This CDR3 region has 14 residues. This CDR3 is CASSASIPPQPQHF. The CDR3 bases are TGTGCCAGCAGTGCATCTATACCCCCTCAGCCCCAGCATTTT.

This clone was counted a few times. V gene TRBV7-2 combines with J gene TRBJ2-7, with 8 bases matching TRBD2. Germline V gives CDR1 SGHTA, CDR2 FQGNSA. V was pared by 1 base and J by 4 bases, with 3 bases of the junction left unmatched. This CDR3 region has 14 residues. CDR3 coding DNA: TGTGCCAGCAGCTTAGGACTAGCGACTTACGAGCAGTACTTC. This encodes CASSLGLATYEQYF.

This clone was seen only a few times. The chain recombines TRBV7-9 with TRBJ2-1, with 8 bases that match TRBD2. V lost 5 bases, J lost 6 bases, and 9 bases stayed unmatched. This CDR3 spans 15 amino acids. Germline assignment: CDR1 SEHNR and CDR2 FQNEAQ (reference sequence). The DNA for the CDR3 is TGTGCCAGCAGCCTTAGCGGGGACACAGGCAATGAGCAGTTCTTC. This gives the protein CASSLSGDTGNEQFF.

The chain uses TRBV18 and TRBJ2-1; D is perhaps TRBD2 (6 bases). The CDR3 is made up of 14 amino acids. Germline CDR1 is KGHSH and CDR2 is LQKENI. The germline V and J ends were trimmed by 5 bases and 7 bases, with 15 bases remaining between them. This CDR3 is CASSDRGGMNEQFF. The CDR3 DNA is TGTGCCAGCTCAGACCGAGGCGGGATGAATGAGCAGTTCTTC.

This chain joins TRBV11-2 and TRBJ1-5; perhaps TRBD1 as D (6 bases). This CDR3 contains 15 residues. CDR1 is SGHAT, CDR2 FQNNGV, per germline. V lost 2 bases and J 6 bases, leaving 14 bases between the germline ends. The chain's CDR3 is CASSLNRDGSQPQHF. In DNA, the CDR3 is TGTGCCAGCAGCTTAAACAGGGACGGGAGTCAGCCCCAGCATTTT.